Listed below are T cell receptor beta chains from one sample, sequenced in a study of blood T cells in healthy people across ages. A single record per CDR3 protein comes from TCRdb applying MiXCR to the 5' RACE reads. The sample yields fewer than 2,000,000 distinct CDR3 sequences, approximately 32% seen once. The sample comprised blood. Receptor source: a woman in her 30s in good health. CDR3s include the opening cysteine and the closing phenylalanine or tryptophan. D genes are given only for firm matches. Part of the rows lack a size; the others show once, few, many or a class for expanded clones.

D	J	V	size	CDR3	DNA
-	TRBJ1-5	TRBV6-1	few	CASSERSVGNQPQHF	TGTGCCAGCAGTGAAAGGTCCGTAGGGAATCAGCCCCAGCATTTT
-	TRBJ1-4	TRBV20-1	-	CSARDRRGAGEKLFF	TGCAGTGCTAGAGATCGGCGGGGGGCAGGTGAAAAACTGTTTTTT
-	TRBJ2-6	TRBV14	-	CASSRVHWLGANVLTF	TGTGCCAGCAGCCGGGTCCATTGGTTGGGGGCCAACGTCCTGACTTTC
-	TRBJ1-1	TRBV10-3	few	CAITQGVQGGEAFF	TGTGCCATCACCCAAGGGGTTCAGGGAGGTGAAGCTTTCTTT
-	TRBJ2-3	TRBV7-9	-	CASSLGTSSWTDTQYF	TGTGCCAGCAGCCTCGGGACGAGCTCGTGGACAGATACGCAGTATTTT
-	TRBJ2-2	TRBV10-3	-	CAISALGPGANTGELFF	TGTGCCATCAGTGCCTTGGGCCCGGGGGCGAACACCGGGGAGCTGTTTTTT
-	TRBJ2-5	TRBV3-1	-	CASSQDNGGAQYF	TGTGCCAGCAGCCAAGATAATGGGGGGGCTCAGTACTTC
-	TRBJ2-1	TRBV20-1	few	CSARGSGLAYNNEQFF	TGCAGTGCTAGAGGCTCGGGGCTAGCGTATAACAATGAGCAGTTCTTC
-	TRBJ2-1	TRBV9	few	CASSASESYNEQFF	TGTGCCAGCAGCGCCTCAGAAAGCTACAATGAGCAGTTCTTC
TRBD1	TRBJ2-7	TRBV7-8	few	CASSLAGQGAGVQRYEQYF	TGTGCCAGCAGCTTAGCCGGACAGGGGGCAGGAGTTCAACGTTACGAGCAGTACTTC
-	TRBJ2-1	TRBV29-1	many	CSVEDSVSNEQFF	TGCAGCGTTGAAGACTCCGTAAGCAATGAGCAGTTCTTC
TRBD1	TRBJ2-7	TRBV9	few	CASSVGGTDAYEQYF	TGTGCCAGCAGCGTAGGAGGGACAGATGCCTACGAGCAGTACTTC
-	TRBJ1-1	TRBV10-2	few	CASSESLLVTGFSEAFF	TGCGCCAGCAGTGAGTCCTTGTTGGTCACAGGGTTTTCTGAAGCTTTCTTT
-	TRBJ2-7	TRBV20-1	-	CSAWGNSYEQYF	TGCAGTGCTTGGGGGAACTCCTACGAGCAGTACTTC
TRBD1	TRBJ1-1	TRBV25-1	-	CAVLTGDGAFF	TGTGCCGTCTTGACAGGGGACGGAGCTTTCTTT
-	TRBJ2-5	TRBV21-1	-	CARVKTQYF	TGTGCCAGGGTGAAGACCCAGTACTTC
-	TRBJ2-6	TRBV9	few	CASSVPGVGGANILTF	TGTGCCAGCAGCGTACCGGGAGTGGGTGGGGCCAACATCCTGACTTTC
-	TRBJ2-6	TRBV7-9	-	CASSQYRVAGANVLTF	TGCGCCAGTAGCCAATACCGTGTAGCGGGGGCCAACGTCCTGACTTTC
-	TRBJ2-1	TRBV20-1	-	CSAEREQFF	TGCAGTGCTGAGCGGGAGCAGTTCTTC
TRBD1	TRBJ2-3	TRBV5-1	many	CASSSGTGVDTQYF	TGCGCCAGCAGCTCCGGGACAGGGGTGGATACGCAGTATTTT
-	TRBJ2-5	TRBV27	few	CASSLRGESETQYF	TGTGCCAGCAGTTTGAGGGGGGAATCAGAGACCCAGTACTTC
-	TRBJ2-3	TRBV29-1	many	CSVELVTDTQYF	TGCAGCGTTGAGTTGGTAACAGATACGCAGTATTTT
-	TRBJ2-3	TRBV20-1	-	CSASLDVTDTQYF	TGCAGTGCTAGTCTTGACGTCACAGATACGCAGTATTTT
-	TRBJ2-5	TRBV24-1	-	CATRGRDTRRETQYF	TGTGCCACCAGAGGAAGAGACACACGGCGAGAGACCCAGTACTTC
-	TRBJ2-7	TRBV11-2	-	CASSLERPGHEQYF	TGTGCCAGCAGCTTAGAAAGACCGGGACACGAGCAGTACTTC
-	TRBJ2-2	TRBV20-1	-	CSVRGVTGELFF	TGCAGTGTTAGAGGGGTCACCGGGGAGCTGTTTTTT
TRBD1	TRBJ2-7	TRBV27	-	CASSFGQALEQYF	TGTGCCAGCAGTTTTGGACAGGCCCTCGAGCAGTACTTC
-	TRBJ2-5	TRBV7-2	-	CASSQSGSAETQYF	TGTGCCAGCAGCCAGTCAGGCTCGGCGGAGACCCAGTACTTC
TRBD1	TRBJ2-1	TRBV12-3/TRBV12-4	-	CASSSRGLKNNEQFF	TGTGCCAGCAGTTCCAGGGGGCTGAAGAACAATGAGCAGTTCTTC
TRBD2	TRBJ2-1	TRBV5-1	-	CASSFGPGLAVEQFF	TGCGCCAGCAGCTTCGGCCCGGGACTAGCTGTTGAGCAGTTCTTC
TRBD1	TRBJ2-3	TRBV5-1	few	CASSLGPGGANTQYF	TGCGCCAGCAGCTTGGGTCCAGGGGGCGCGAATACGCAGTATTTT
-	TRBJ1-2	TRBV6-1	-	CASSGGLNYGYTF	TGTGCCAGCAGCGGTGGACTGAACTATGGCTACACCTTC
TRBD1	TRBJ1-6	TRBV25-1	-	CASRDWTGNNSPLHF	TGTGCCAGCAGGGACTGGACAGGGAATAATTCACCCCTCCACTTT
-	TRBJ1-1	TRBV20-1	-	CSAIVRTEAFF	TGCAGTGCTATAGTGCGGACTGAAGCTTTCTTT
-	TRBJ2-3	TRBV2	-	CASSPTVLAGSGTDTQYF	TGTGCCAGCAGTCCGACAGTACTGGCGGGGTCGGGCACAGATACGCAGTATTTT
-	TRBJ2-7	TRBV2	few	CASRLAWEQYF	TGTGCCAGCAGGCTAGCGTGGGAGCAGTACTTC
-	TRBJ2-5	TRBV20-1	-	CSARDWTLTPGETQYF	TGCAGTGCTAGAGACTGGACATTGACTCCAGGAGAGACCCAGTACTTC
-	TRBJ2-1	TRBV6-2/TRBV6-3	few	CASSDRTTGRYNEQFF	TGTGCCAGCAGCGATAGGACGACCGGACGCTACAATGAGCAGTTCTTC
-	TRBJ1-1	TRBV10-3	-	CAISGGSQNTEAFF	TGTGCCATCAGTGGAGGCAGTCAGAACACTGAAGCTTTCTTT
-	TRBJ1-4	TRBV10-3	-	CAISETTFEKLFF	TGTGCCATCAGTGAGACGACATTTGAAAAACTGTTTTTT
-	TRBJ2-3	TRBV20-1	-	CSAILPQRDTQYF	TGCAGTGCTATCCTCCCCCAGAGAGATACGCAGTATTTT
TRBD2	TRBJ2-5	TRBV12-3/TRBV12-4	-	CASSWGGRAFQETQYF	TGTGCCAGCAGTTGGGGGGGAAGGGCCTTCCAAGAGACCCAGTACTTC
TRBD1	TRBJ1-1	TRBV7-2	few	CASSKQGAGLEAFF	TGTGCCAGCAGCAAACAGGGGGCCGGGCTTGAAGCTTTCTTT
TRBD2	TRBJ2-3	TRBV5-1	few	CASSLGSGRITDTQYF	TGCGCCAGCAGCTTGGGTAGCGGGAGGATCACAGATACGCAGTATTTT
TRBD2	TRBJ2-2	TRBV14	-	CASSRQISGRDTGELFF	TGTGCCAGTAGCCGGCAGATTAGCGGGAGGGACACCGGGGAGCTGTTTTTT